The 2 T cell receptor beta chains below come from one sample, sequenced in a study of T-cell memory formation after mild COVID-19. TCRdb re-called the 5' RACE reads through MiXCR, storing one row per CDR3 protein. The table shows 95,000 to 110,000 distinct CDR3 sequences, with approximately 15% occurring only once. The source material was PBMCs or a T cell subset sorted from them (not recorded which). All receptors derive from a man between 18 and 29 years old who had mild COVID-19 (a few samples of this study predate the infection). Cell type and time point are not known.

This chain uses TRBV6-2 or TRBV6-3 with TRBJ2-7; D unclear. V was trimmed by 2 bases and J by 2 bases, leaving 7 bases between them. The germline V gene has CDR1 MNHEY and CDR2 SVGEGT. This CDR3 region has 13 residues. CDR3 DNA: TGTGCCAGCAGTTACACCCGGGCCTACGAGCAGTACGTC. It is translated as CASSYTRAYEQYV.

The genes are TRBV3-1 and TRBJ2-5, with a possible D match to TRBD2 (5 bases). CDR1 LGHDT and CDR2 YNNKEL come from the germline V gene (reference sequence). The CDR3 covers 14 residues. V lost 6 bases to trimming and J lost 3 bases, with 14 bases between them. This CDR3 reads CASSPSGYEETQYF. CDR3 bases: TGTGCCAGCAGTCCTTCGGGGTATGAAGAGACCCAGTACTTC.